What follows is one T cell receptor beta chain and its context. In its sample, this clone was seen a few times. The target of this receptor is not known. Within one base of it there is no much larger clone, and no base qualities were kept. Healthy HIV-negative adults with no recently reported acute infections or vaccinations were included as donors. All donors were Caucasian adults living in Nashville, Tennessee, USA. CD4+ T cells were enriched through magnetic negative selection, after which naive cells were positively selected on CD45RA and the remaining negative fraction served as the memory subset. Blood was obtained by leukapheresis, after which PBMCs were separated by Ficoll-Histopaque density gradient centrifugation and cryopreserved in liquid nitrogen vapor phase. Purity and quantity of every magnetically sorted T cell population were checked by analytical flow cytometry. Genomic DNA was isolated from each sorted fraction and quantified by UV absorbance on a Nanodrop 2000c.

TCR CDR3 regions were amplified from genomic DNA by multiplex PCR using the deep immunoSEQ assay. Extracted genomic DNA from each cell subset was spread evenly across all wells of several immunoSEQ 96-well plates, with each plate serving as a replicate. For sorted subsets, around 200 ng genomic DNA, equal to 25,000 to 35,000 T cell genomes, was loaded into each replicate PCR. Purified libraries were quantified with a Qubit 3.0 fluorometer, sized on a Bioanalyzer 2100, and re-quantified with the KAPA Library Quantification kit. Every immunoSEQ 96-well plate was sequenced on a separate single-read 150-cycle Illumina NextSeq 550 flow cell. Turning to the authors' computational methods: The immunoSEQ output contained only junctional sequences without quality scores, so filtering could not match that applied to full-length reads. To assign V/J genes and CDR3, sequences were annotated using PyIR, a Python wrapper for IgBLAST v1.9, with IMGT germline references. Reads were removed for weak V/J assignments (E-value above 1e-6), missing CDR3, stop codons, out-of-frame junctions, or ambiguous translated residues. V3J clonotypes were defined by identical inferred V gene, J gene, and CDR3 amino acid sequence. Percentage overlap between repertoires was calculated by dividing the number of shared unique clonotypes by the size of the smaller repertoire. Richness of each repertoire was evaluated using RTK rarefaction, the Chao1 estimator, and Recon v2.1 estimates of unobserved clonotypes. Generation probabilities were computed with OLGA for all TCRbeta clonotypes obtained by the gDNA method from a few donors. TCRdb took over this immuneACCESS table, retaining in-frame rearrangements with V and J assigned. Such tables are incomplete; in checked studies, under half of the missing clones stem from an unresolved V gene, and the remainder is unexplained. Clone size and V and J calls were adopted from that table, with D and trimming inferred from the DNA. This sample has approximately 340,000 clones in its table, and around 67% of those were observed once. Under 11% of the sample lies in the top ten.

The sample belongs to a study of shared clonotypes between healthy human individuals (TCRdb year 2020). For the study in its entirety: The cohort comprised a couple of women and a few men aged 18 to 49 years. To estimate repertoire size and how much clonotype sharing occurs between individuals, the study deeply sequenced the blood TCR repertoires of five or six healthy adults. Per donor, three plates each were used for CD4 naive and CD4 memory, two for CD8 naive, and one for CD8 memory. Leukapheresis yielded between about 0.9 and 9.5 billion PBMCs per donor. To increase sequencing depth and limit assay-specific biases, TCR repertoire library preparation and sequencing were carried out by different laboratories using diverse techniques. General findings and caveats noted by the study authors: Sharing across a few donors was observed for roughly 5.4% of naive CD4, under 4% of naive CD8, over 2% of memory CD4, and around 0.4% of memory CD8 clonotypes. Only blood was sampled, and tissue TCR repertoires likely differ from those in blood. Because the study included a small number of donors, the genetic and exposure-history diversity represented was limited. Compared with non-shared clonotypes, the clonotypes found in all four sorted-subset donors had higher generation probabilities. Based on pairwise subsampling, the degree of clonotype sharing among donors was expected to be affected by sequencing depth. Rarefaction of sorted-subset datasets indicated incomplete sequencing despite the large sequencing depth. Larger estimated clonotype richness was generally found for naive subsets than for memory subsets.

Inclusive of the bounding cysteine and phenylalanine, the CDR3 is 13 residues long. Only the CDR3 DNA is retained, 39 bases long and in frame from the first base. V sheds 4 bases and J sheds 5 bases, leaving 12 bases between their ends. CDR1 and CDR2 were assigned from the germline V gene as SGHDT and YYEEEE. Sequencing was carried out using memory CD4+ T cells sorted from blood. The sample's cell subset or site label is to be understood as: CD45RA-negative fraction. This chain is built from TRBV5-6 and TRBJ2-5, and possibly TRBD1, on 5 matching bases. The receptor was isolated from a man under 40 in good health. The CDR3 protein sequence reads: CASSQDRDETQYF. The bases read TGTGCCAGCAGCCAAGACAGAGATGAGACCCAGTACTTC.